This T cell receptor beta chain is from a study of blood T cell repertoires in COVID-19. Study context: The study drew acute and convalescent COVID-19 samples from the United States, Italy and Spain.

Per germline, CDR1 ENHRY and CDR2 SYGVKD. CDR3 length: 11 amino acids. Between the trimmed V and J ends, which lost 7 bases and 4 bases, there was a span of 8 bases. Per the authors' pipeline: Amplifying reference gene primers gave estimates of nucleated cell counts. The assay was immunoSEQ multiplex PCR, and TCRdb's table has in-frame clones only and misses some. Clone size and the V and J calls come from that table; the DNA yielded D and trimming. The data contain about 300,000 clones, 86% of them singletons. The source is a woman aged 45-60 years with acute or convalescent COVID-19. The specimen sequenced was peripheral blood. J is TRBJ2-7 and V is TRBV10-3, with a weak D call TRBD2 (5 bases). The chain's CDR3 is CAITTRYEQYF. CDR3 nucleotides: TGTGCCATCACAACTAGGTACGAGCAGTACTTC.